This T cell receptor beta chain is from a study of cytomegalovirus exposure and HLA in healthy donors. Study-level findings and limits: Prior analysis indicated that the majority of TCR beta V segments exhibited productivity approximately 87% or approximately 30% of the time.

Concerning this clone itself: Antigen unknown.

In germline, CDR1 is WSHSY, CDR2 SAAADI. V was clipped by 7 bases and J by 5 bases; unmatched bases: 6. The CDR3 has 14 residues. Primers included in the PCR were 60 Vbeta and 13 Jbeta primers. Profiled with immunoSEQ multiplex PCR; TCRdb holds only in-frame clones, not every one. Of about 160,000 clones listed, about 71% are singletons. The sample taken for sequencing was PBMCs. The chain is built from TRBV10-2 and TRBJ2-7; 12 bases map to TRBD2. This clonotype was obtained from a woman aged 30 to 39 in good health and CMV-seronegative. CDR3 region: CASTRLAGDHEQYF. Written as DNA, the CDR3 is TGCGCCAGCACAAGACTAGCGGGAGATCACGAGCAGTACTTC.